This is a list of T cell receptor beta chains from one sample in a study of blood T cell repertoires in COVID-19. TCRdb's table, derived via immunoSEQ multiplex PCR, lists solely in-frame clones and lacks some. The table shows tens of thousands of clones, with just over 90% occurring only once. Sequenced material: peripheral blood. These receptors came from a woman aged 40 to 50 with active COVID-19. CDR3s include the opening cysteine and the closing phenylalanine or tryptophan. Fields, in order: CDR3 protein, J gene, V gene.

cdr3_aa: CSVAQTGSKNTGELFF; j_call: TRBJ2-2; v_call: TRBV29-1
cdr3_aa: CASSSPDRNEQFF; j_call: TRBJ2-1; v_call: TRBV7-9
cdr3_aa: CASSHLSGGATDTQYF; j_call: TRBJ2-3; v_call: TRBV4-2
cdr3_aa: CATLLLRDTEAFF; j_call: TRBJ1-1; v_call: TRBV6-5
cdr3_aa: CASGEQGADVGELFF; j_call: TRBJ2-2; v_call: TRBV2
cdr3_aa: CAGTTGGETQYF; j_call: TRBJ2-5; v_call: TRBV2
cdr3_aa: CASIAGRHNEQFF; j_call: TRBJ2-1; v_call: TRBV2
cdr3_aa: CASSATGLESEKLFF; j_call: TRBJ1-4; v_call: TRBV9
cdr3_aa: CSAPGQGGSTEAFF; j_call: TRBJ1-1; v_call: TRBV29-1
cdr3_aa: CASSQPRDRVNTEAFF; j_call: TRBJ1-1; v_call: TRBV3-1/TRBV3-2
cdr3_aa: CASSPSSGAYEQYF; j_call: TRBJ2-7; v_call: TRBV5-6
cdr3_aa: CASTKARTSGAGDTQYF; j_call: TRBJ2-3; v_call: TRBV5-8
cdr3_aa: CASSFPGQASTEAFF; j_call: TRBJ1-1; v_call: TRBV5-4
cdr3_aa: CASSQSRTVNQPQHF; j_call: TRBJ1-5; v_call: TRBV23-1
cdr3_aa: CASRGTGETDTQYF; j_call: TRBJ2-3; v_call: TRBV19
cdr3_aa: CASSPRQGVGEQYF; j_call: TRBJ2-7; v_call: TRBV5-6
cdr3_aa: CASSASRVASHEQFF; j_call: TRBJ2-1; v_call: TRBV2
cdr3_aa: CATSTGTGNNEQFF; j_call: TRBJ2-1; v_call: TRBV15
cdr3_aa: CASSRRGVAFF; j_call: TRBJ1-1; v_call: TRBV5-6
cdr3_aa: CASGGGQAASPLHF; j_call: TRBJ1-6; v_call: TRBV5-1
cdr3_aa: CASSPPDRGTYEQYF; j_call: TRBJ2-7; v_call: TRBV9
cdr3_aa: CASTRDREGSEAFF; j_call: TRBJ1-1; v_call: TRBV18
cdr3_aa: CASSGDRPAGGELFF; j_call: TRBJ2-2; v_call: TRBV2
cdr3_aa: CASSRSGQGASYGYTF; j_call: TRBJ1-2; v_call: TRBV5-1
cdr3_aa: CASSWGTLGTGELFF; j_call: TRBJ2-2; v_call: TRBV5-1
cdr3_aa: CASRPTGDSQGANYGYTF; j_call: TRBJ1-2; v_call: TRBV28
cdr3_aa: CASSQGGLETQYF; j_call: TRBJ2-5; v_call: TRBV3-1/TRBV3-2
cdr3_aa: CASSPTRDSYNEQFF; j_call: TRBJ2-1; v_call: TRBV3-1/TRBV3-2
cdr3_aa: CASTGTGGTSTDTQYF; j_call: TRBJ2-3; v_call: TRBV6-6
cdr3_aa: CASRPRDNTDTQYF; j_call: TRBJ2-3; v_call: TRBV11-3
cdr3_aa: CSARTVLEAFF; j_call: TRBJ1-1; v_call: TRBV20-1
cdr3_aa: CASRKGTSGGVTDTQYF; j_call: TRBJ2-3; v_call: TRBV2
cdr3_aa: CASSRGYLDEQFF; j_call: TRBJ2-1; v_call: TRBV14
cdr3_aa: CASSLRAGGGSPLHF; j_call: TRBJ1-6; v_call: TRBV5-1
cdr3_aa: CASSQEVSGDSGYTF; j_call: TRBJ1-2; v_call: TRBV23-1
cdr3_aa: CASNLGQRTSDTQYF; j_call: TRBJ2-3; v_call: TRBV7-2
cdr3_aa: CASSQGGVTQYF; j_call: TRBJ2-3; v_call: TRBV3-1/TRBV3-2
cdr3_aa: CASSDPSGTGQPQHF; j_call: TRBJ1-5; v_call: TRBV6-2/TRBV6-3
cdr3_aa: CASSPDRDSTSGNTIYF; j_call: TRBJ1-3; v_call: TRBV3-1/TRBV3-2
cdr3_aa: CASSVARQPQNSYEQYF; j_call: TRBJ2-7; v_call: TRBV6-1
cdr3_aa: CSVYGDSYYEQYF; j_call: TRBJ2-7; v_call: TRBV29-1
cdr3_aa: CASSFDRGPYNEQFF; j_call: TRBJ2-1; v_call: TRBV11-3
cdr3_aa: CASSRTGNYGYTF; j_call: TRBJ1-2; v_call: TRBV6-4
cdr3_aa: CASSLAGGLNTGELFF; j_call: TRBJ2-2; v_call: TRBV19
cdr3_aa: CASSLGGTGVGTGELFF; j_call: TRBJ2-2; v_call: TRBV13
cdr3_aa: CASQRDRGLEAFF; j_call: TRBJ1-1; v_call: TRBV10-1
cdr3_aa: CASTPGHPTGELFF; j_call: TRBJ2-2; v_call: TRBV2
cdr3_aa: CASSHSDGDSPLHF; j_call: TRBJ1-6; v_call: TRBV3-1/TRBV3-2
cdr3_aa: CATTWVGLAGRTYNEQFF; j_call: TRBJ2-1; v_call: TRBV15
cdr3_aa: CASSLSERVYTF; j_call: TRBJ1-2; v_call: TRBV3-1/TRBV3-2
cdr3_aa: CASSLIQAQGGDTQYF; j_call: TRBJ2-3; v_call: TRBV5-1
cdr3_aa: CASSQVGRRGTEAFF; j_call: TRBJ1-1; v_call: TRBV4-1
cdr3_aa: CASSPLQGFPYEQYF; j_call: TRBJ2-7; v_call: TRBV14
cdr3_aa: CASSGAEGQPQHF; j_call: TRBJ1-5; v_call: TRBV2
cdr3_aa: CASSRGGVQETQYF; j_call: TRBJ2-5; v_call: TRBV5-4
cdr3_aa: CASGSSGGVSANEQFF; j_call: TRBJ2-1; v_call: TRBV19
cdr3_aa: CASSYQASYEQYF; j_call: TRBJ2-7; v_call: TRBV6-2/TRBV6-3
cdr3_aa: CASSLDQTGEAFF; j_call: TRBJ1-1; v_call: TRBV11-3
cdr3_aa: CASRLQGYNEQFF; j_call: TRBJ2-1; v_call: TRBV6-5